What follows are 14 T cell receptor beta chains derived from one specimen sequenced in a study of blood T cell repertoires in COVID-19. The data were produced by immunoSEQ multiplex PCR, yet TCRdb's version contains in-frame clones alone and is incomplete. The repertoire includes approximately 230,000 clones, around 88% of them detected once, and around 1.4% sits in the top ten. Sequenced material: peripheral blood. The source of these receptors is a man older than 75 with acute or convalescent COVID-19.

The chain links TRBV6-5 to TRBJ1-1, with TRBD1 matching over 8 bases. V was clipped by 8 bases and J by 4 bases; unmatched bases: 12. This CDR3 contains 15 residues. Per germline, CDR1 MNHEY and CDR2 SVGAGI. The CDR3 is CASLDRGLLGTEAFF. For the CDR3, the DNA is TGTGCCAGCCTCGACAGGGGCCTCTTGGGCACTGAAGCTTTCTTT.

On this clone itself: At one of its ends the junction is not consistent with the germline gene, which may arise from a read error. The CDR3 nucleotides are TGTACTAGTGCCTTAGGAACAGGGGGCTACGAGCAGTACTTC. Its protein product is CTSALGTGGYEQYF. The chain employs TRBV12-5 and TRBJ2-7, with 8 bases lining up with TRBD1. In germline, CDR1 is LGHNT, CDR2 FRNRAP. This CDR3 is 14 amino acids long.

This CDR3 is CASSYDGTSGYEQYF. The CDR3 nucleotides are TGTGCCAGCAGTTACGATGGGACTAGCGGCTACGAGCAGTACTTC. The chain carries TRBV6-6 and TRBJ2-7; 11 bases line up with TRBD2. V lost 2 bases to trimming and J lost 3 bases; unmatched junction nucleotides: 3. The germline gives CDR1 MNHNY, CDR2 SVGAGI (reference sequence). This CDR3 is built from 15 residues.

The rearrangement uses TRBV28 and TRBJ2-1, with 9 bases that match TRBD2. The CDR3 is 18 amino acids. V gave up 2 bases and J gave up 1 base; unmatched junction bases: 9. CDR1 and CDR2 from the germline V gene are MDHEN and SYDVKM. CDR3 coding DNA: TGTGCCAGCAGTTTAAAGGCGGGAGGGCCCCGATCCTACAATGAGCAGTTCTTC. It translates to CASSLKAGGPRSYNEQFF.

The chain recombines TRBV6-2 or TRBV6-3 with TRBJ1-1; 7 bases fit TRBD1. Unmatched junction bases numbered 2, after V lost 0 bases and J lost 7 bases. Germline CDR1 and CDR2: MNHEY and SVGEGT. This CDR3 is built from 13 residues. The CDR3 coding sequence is TGTGCCAGCAGTTACTCGAGGGACAGTGAAGCTTTCTTT. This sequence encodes CASSYSRDSEAFF.

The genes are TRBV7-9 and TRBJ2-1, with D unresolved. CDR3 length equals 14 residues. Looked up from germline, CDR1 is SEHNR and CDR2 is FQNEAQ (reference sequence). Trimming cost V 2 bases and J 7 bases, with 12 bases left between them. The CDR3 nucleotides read TGTGCCAGCAGCTTAAACATCGTGGTAAATGAGCAGTTCTTC. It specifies CASSLNIVVNEQFF.

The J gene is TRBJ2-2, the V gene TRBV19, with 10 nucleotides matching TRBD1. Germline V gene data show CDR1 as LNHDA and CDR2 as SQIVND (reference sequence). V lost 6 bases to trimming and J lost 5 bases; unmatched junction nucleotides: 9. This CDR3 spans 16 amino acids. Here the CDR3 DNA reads TGTGCCAGTAGGAGGGGGGACAGGGGAATAACCGGGGAGCTGTTTTTT. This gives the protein CASRRGDRGITGELFF. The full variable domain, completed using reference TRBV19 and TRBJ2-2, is DGGITQSPKYLFRKEGQNVTLSCEQNLNHDAMYWYRQDPGQGLRLIYYSQIVNDFQKGDIAEGYSVSREKKESFPLTVTSAQKNPTAFYLCASRRGDRGITGELFFGEGSRLTVL.

This chain's CDR3 is CASSPQAGYTDTQYF. For the CDR3, the DNA is TGTGCCAGCAGCCCTCAAGCGGGATACACAGATACGCAGTATTTT. The rearrangement links TRBV7-2 to TRBJ2-3, with 7 bases that match TRBD2. There are 15 residues in the CDR3. Looked up from germline, CDR1 is SGHTA and CDR2 is FQGNSA. Losses at the gene ends were 5 bases for V and 2 bases for J; bases not matched to a gene: 7.

CDR3 loop: CASSRLGGGQETQYF. The CDR3 DNA sequence: TGCGCCAGCAGCCGGCTGGGGGGGGGCCAAGAGACCCAGTACTTC. The chain uses TRBV5-1 and TRBJ2-5; 7 bases agree with TRBD2. The J segment lost 1 base and the V segment lost 4 bases, leaving 7 bases of the junction unmatched. Germline V gene sequence: CDR1 SGHRS, CDR2 YFSETQ. This CDR3 is 15 amino acids long.

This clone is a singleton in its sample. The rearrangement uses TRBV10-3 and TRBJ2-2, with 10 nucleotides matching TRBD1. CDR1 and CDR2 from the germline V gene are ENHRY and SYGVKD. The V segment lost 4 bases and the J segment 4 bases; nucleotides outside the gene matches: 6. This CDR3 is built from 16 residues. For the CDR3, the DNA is TGTGCCATCAGTGTAGGACAGGGGGAAGGCACCGGGGAGCTGTTTTTT. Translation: CAISVGQGEGTGELFF.

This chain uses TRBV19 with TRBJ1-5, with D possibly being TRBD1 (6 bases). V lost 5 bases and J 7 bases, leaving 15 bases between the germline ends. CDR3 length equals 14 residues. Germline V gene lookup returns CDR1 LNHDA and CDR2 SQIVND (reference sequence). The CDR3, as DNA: TGTGCCAGTAGTTATCAGGGGCGAGGGCAGCCCCAGCATTTT. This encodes CASSYQGRGQPQHF.

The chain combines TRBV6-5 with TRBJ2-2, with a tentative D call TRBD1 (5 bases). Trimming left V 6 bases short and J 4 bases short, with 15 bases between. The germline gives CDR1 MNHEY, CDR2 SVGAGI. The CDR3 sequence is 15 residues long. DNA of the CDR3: TGTGCCAGCAGCGAGACAGAATATTTCACCGGGGAGCTGTTTTTT. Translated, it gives CASSETEYFTGELFF.

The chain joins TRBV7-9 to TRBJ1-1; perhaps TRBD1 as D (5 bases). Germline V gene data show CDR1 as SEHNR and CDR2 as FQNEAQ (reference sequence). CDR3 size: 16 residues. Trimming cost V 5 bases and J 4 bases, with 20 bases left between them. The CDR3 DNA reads TGTGCCAGCAGCCCGTACGATTTTCAGGGAGGCACTGAAGCTTTCTTT. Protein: CASSPYDFQGGTEAFF.

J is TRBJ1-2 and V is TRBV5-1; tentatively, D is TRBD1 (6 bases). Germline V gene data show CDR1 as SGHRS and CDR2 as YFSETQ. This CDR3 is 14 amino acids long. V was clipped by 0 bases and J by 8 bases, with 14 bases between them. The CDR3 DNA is TGCGCCAGCAGCTTGGCGTCAGGGGCGCTGGGCTACACCTTC. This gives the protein CASSLASGALGYTF.